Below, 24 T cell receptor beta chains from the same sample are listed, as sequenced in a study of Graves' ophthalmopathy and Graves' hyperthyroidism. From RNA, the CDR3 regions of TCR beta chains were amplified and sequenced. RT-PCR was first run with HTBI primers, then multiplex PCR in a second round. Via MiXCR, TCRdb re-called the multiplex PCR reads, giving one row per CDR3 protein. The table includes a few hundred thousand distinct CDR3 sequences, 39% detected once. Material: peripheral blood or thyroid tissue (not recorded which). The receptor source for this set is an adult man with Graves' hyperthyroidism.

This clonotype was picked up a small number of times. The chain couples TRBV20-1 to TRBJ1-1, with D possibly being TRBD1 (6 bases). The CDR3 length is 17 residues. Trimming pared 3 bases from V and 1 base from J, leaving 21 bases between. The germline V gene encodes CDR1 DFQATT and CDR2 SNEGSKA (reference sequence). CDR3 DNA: TGCAGTGCTAGGGACAGTGGTTTCGTTATAGAGAACACTGAAGCTTTCTTT. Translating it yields CSARDSGFVIENTEAFF.

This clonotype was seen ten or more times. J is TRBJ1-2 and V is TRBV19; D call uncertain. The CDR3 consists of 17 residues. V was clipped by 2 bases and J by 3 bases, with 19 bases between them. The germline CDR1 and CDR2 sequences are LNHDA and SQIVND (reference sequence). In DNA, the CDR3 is TGTGCCAGTAGTATAAACCGGGATCCAATTCGGGACTATGGCTACACCTTC. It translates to CASSINRDPIRDYGYTF.

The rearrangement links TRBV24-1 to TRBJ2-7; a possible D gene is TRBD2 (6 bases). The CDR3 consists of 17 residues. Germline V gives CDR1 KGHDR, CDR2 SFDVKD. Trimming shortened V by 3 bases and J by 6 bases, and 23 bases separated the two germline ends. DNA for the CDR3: TGTGCCACCAGTGATCCCGGGACTGGGGGGTCGCTCGGCGAGCAGTACTTC. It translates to CATSDPGTGGSLGEQYF.

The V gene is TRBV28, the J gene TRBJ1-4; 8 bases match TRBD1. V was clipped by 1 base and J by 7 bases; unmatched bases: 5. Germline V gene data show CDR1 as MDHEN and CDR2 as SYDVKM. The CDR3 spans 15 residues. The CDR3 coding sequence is TGTGCCAGCAGTTTATTTACAGGGGGGTTTGAAAAACTGTTTTTT. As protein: CASSLFTGGFEKLFF.

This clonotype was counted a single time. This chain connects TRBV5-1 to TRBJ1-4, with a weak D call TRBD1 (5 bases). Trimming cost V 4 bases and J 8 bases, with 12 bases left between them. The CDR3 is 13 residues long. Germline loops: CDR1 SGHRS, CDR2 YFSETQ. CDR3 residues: CASSAVQVEKLFF. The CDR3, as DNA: TGCGCCAGCAGCGCGGTACAGGTCGAAAAACTGTTTTTT.

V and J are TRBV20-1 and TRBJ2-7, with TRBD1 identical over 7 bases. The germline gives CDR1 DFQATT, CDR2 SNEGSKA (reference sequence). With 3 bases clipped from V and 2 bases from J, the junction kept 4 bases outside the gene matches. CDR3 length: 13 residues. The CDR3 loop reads CSARDRRPYEQYF. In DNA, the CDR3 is TGCAGTGCTAGGGACAGGAGGCCCTACGAGCAGTACTTC.

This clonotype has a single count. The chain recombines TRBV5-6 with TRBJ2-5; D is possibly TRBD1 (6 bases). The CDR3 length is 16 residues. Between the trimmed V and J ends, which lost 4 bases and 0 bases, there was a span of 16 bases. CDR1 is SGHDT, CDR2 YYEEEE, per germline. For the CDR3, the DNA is TGTGCCAGCAGCCTCAGGGGTAGGACCTACCAAGAGACCCAGTACTTC. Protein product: CASSLRGRTYQETQYF.

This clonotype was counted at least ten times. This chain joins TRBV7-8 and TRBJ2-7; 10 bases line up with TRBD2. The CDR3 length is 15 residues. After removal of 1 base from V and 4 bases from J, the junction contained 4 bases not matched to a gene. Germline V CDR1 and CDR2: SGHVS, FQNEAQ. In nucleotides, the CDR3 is TGTGCCAGCAGCTTAGTTGAGACTAGCGGGTACGAGCAGTACTTC. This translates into CASSLVETSGYEQYF.

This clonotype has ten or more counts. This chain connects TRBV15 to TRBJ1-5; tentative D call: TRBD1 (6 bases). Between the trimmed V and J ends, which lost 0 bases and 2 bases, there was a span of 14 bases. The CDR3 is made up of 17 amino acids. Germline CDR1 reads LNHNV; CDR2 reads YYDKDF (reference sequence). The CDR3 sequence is CATSRDLGRGGNQPQHF. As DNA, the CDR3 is TGTGCCACCAGCAGAGATCTTGGCAGGGGCGGCAATCAGCCCCAGCATTTT.

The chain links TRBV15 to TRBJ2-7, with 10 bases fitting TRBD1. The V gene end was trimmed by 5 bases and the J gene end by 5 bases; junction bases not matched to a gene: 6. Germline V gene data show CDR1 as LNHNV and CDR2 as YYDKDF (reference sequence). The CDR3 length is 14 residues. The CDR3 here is CATSPRTGGNEQYF. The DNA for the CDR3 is TGTGCCACCAGCCCACGGACAGGGGGAAACGAGCAGTACTTC.

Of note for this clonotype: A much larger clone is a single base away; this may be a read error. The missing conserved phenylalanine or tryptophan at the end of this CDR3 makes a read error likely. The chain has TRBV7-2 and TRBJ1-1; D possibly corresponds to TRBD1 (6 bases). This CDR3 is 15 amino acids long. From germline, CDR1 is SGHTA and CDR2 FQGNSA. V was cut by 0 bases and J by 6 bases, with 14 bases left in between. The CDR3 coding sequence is TGTGCCAGCAGCTTAGCGCCGGGAGAGGGGGCTGAAGCTTTCCTT. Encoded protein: CASSLAPGEGAEAFL.

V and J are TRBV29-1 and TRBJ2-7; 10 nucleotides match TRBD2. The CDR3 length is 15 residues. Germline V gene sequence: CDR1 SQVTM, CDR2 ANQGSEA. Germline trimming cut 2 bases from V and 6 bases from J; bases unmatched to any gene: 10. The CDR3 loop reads CSVEKARASGGEQYF. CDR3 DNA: TGCAGCGTTGAAAAGGCCAGGGCTAGCGGGGGCGAGCAGTACTTC.

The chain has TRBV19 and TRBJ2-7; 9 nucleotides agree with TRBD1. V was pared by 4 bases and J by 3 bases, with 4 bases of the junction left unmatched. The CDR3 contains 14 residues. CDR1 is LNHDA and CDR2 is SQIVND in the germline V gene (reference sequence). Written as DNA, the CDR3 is TGTGCCAGTAGTAACCGGGACAGGGTCTACGAGCAGTACTTC. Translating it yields CASSNRDRVYEQYF.

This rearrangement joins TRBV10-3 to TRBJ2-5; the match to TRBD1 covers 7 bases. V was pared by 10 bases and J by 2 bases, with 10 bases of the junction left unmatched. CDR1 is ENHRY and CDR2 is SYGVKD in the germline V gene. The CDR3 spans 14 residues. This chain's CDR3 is CATYPGQPQETQYF. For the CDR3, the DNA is TGTGCCACCTATCCGGGACAGCCACAAGAGACCCAGTACTTC.

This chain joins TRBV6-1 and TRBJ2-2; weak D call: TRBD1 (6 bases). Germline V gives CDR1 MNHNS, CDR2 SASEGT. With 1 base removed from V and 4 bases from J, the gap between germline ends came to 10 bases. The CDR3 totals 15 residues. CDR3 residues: CASSEDRVVTGELFF. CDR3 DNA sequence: TGTGCCAGCAGTGAAGACAGGGTTGTCACCGGGGAGCTGTTTTTT.

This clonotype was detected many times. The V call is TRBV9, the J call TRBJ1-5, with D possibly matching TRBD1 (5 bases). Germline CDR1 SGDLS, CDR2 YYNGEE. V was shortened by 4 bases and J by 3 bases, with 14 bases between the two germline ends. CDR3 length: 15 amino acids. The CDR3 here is CASSLDGGTNQPQHF. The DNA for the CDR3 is TGTGCCAGCAGCCTAGATGGGGGGACCAATCAGCCCCAGCATTTT.

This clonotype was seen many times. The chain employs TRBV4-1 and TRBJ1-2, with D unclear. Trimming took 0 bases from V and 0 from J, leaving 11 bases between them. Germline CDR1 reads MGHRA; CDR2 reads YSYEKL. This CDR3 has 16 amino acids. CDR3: CASSQDPGRTNYGYTF. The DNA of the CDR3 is TGCGCCAGCAGCCAAGATCCGGGCAGGACTAACTATGGCTACACCTTC.

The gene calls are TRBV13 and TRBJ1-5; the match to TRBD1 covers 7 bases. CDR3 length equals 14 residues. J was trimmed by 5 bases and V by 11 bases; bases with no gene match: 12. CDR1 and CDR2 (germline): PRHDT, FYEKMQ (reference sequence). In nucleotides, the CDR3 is TGTGCCCCCAAAGACAGGGATTGCCATCAGCCCCAGCATTTT. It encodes CAPKDRDCHQPQHF.

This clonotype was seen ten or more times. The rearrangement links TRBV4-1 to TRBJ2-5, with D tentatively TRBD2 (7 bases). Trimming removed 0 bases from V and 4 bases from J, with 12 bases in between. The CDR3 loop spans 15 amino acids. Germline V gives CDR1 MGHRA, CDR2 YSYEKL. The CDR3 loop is CASSQEEGGVETQYF. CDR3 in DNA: TGCGCCAGCAGCCAAGAAGAGGGGGGGGTAGAGACCCAGTACTTC.

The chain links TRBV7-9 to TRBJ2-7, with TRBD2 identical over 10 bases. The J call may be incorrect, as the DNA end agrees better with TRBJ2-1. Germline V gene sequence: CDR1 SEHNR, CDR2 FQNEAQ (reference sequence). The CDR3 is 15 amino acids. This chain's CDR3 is CASSIGSGGYNEQFF. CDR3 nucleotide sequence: TGTGCCAGCAGCATCGGTAGCGGGGGGTACAATGAGCAGTTCTTC.

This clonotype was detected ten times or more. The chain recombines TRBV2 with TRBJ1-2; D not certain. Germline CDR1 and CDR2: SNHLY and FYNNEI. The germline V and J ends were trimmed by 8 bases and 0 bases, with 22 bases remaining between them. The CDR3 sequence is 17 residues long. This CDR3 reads CASSRLVWLGSNYGYTF. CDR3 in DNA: TGTGCCAGCTCGCGCCTCGTGTGGCTGGGGTCTAACTATGGCTACACCTTC. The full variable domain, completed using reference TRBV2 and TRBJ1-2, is EPEVTQTPSHQVTQMGQEVILRCVPISNHLYFYWYRQILGQKVEFLVSFYNNEISEKSEIFDDQFSVERPDGSNFTLKIRSTKLEDSAMYFCASSRLVWLGSNYGYTFGSGTRLTVV.

CDR3 sequence (DNA): TGTGCCAGCAGTCCCAGGGCCCCAGGGGGCAGATATAACTATGGCTACACCTTC. Amino acids: CASSPRAPGGRYNYGYTF. The chain couples TRBV2 to TRBJ1-2; 8 positions agree with TRBD1. Germline CDR1 is SNHLY and CDR2 is FYNNEI. The CDR3 covers 18 residues. Trimming at V came to 5 bases and at J to 1 base, leaving 15 bases not matched to a gene.

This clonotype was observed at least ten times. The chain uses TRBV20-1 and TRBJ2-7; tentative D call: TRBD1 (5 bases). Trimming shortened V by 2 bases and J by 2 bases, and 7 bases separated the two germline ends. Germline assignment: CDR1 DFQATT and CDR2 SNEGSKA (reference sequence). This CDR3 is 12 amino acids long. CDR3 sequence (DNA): TGCAGTGCTAGATTAGGGGCCTACGAGCAGTACTTC. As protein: CSARLGAYEQYF.

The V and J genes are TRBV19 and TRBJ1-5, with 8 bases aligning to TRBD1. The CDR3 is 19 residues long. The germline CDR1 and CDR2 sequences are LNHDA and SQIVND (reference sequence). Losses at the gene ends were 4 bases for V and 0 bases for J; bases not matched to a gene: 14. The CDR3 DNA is TGTGCCAGTAGTAGTTCAGGACAGGGTATTGGTTATAGCAATCAGCCCCAGCATTTT. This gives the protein CASSSSGQGIGYSNQPQHF.